This T cell receptor beta chain was sequenced during a study of CD8 T cells in Susac syndrome. Germline lookup yields CDR1 MNHEY and CDR2 SVGEGT. V lost 5 bases and J 9 bases, leaving 18 bases between the germline ends. The CDR3 totals 14 residues. RNA was extracted with the RNeasy kit, and a quantity of about 0.45 to 1 ug was reverse transcribed using random hexamers. TCRdb ran MiXCR on the immunoSEQ multiplex PCR reads and lists one entry per CDR3 protein. The repertoire holds about 300,000 distinct CDR3 sequences, approximately 85% seen once, with around 0.21% in the top ten. TEMRA cells were enriched by FACS, while CD8+ and CD4+ T cells were obtained through a negative isolation that was performed magnetically.

The source of this sequence is a human donor with multiple sclerosis. The sample comprised CD8+ T cells from PBMCs. The V call is TRBV6-2 or TRBV6-3, the J call TRBJ2-3; D not certain. The CDR3 protein is CASSPSVQSQTQYF. For the CDR3, the DNA is TGTGCCAGCAGTCCCTCGGTCCAATCCCAGACGCAGTATTTT.